The rows below give T cell receptor beta chains drawn from one sample of a study of monozygotic twins with inflammatory bowel disease. TCRdb reworked the 5' RACE reads into one entry per CDR3 protein, no DNA. The table for this sample gives some 150,000 distinct CDR3 sequences. The sequenced material came from blood. These receptors were taken from a human donor with ulcerative colitis or Crohn's disease, or a healthy co-twin of an affected twin (not recorded which). CDR3s include the opening cysteine and the closing phenylalanine or tryptophan.

TRBJ1-2	TRBV24-1	15	CATSEGQGSGYGYTF
TRBJ1-4	TRBV19	16	CASSREAGFGNEKLFF
TRBJ2-2	TRBV20-1	14	CSAPVPVNTGELFF
TRBJ2-2	TRBV7-3	16	CASSFSWDRDTGELFF
TRBJ1-1	TRBV21-1	15	CASSSWDPTNTEAFF
TRBJ2-2	TRBV6-1	13	CASSVNGNGELFF
TRBJ2-3	TRBV5-4	12	CASSSPQDTQYF
TRBJ2-3	TRBV12-3/TRBV12-4	12	CASRVLAGTQYF
TRBJ1-6	TRBV5-4	15	CASSWDGSRGSPLHF
TRBJ2-7	TRBV3-1	16	CASSQGVFDQSYEQYF
TRBJ2-7	TRBV29-1	13	CSVAAKTPREQYF
TRBJ2-5	TRBV20-1	15	CSAPGGGNPQETQYF
TRBJ2-7	TRBV28	14	CASSFRGGTYEQYF
TRBJ2-3	TRBV20-1	13	CSASVGGTDTQYF
TRBJ1-1	TRBV5-6	13	CASSLYANTEAFF
TRBJ1-4	TRBV4-1	15	CASSQADRELEKLFF
TRBJ2-3	TRBV7-2	13	CASSLPVTDTQYF
TRBJ2-1	TRBV5-1	18	CASSSFGGGDFSYNEQFF
TRBJ2-1	TRBV19	16	CASSPAGTRAGNEQFF
TRBJ2-3	TRBV12-3/TRBV12-4	14	CASSRAGGIDTQYF
TRBJ2-7	TRBV7-9	13	CASIRDRGHEQYF
TRBJ1-2	TRBV12-3/TRBV12-4	18	CASSLASWMAASSSGYTF
TRBJ2-1	TRBV10-3	15	CAIRGTSGAYNEQFF
TRBJ1-1	TRBV27	14	CASSLDSHYTEAFF
TRBJ2-3	TRBV28	13	CASSLANSDTQYF
TRBJ2-5	TRBV20-1	14	CSARPDGLEETQYF
TRBJ1-1	TRBV4-2	14	CASSSGTGPTEAFF
TRBJ2-3	TRBV12-3/TRBV12-4	19	CASSLVQTSGVDSTDTQYF
TRBJ1-5	TRBV7-2	16	CASSLRGTGGFQPQHF
TRBJ1-1	TRBV20-1	11	CSANWNTEAFF
TRBJ1-1	TRBV20-1	13	CSAGQGMYTEAFF
TRBJ2-3	TRBV7-2	14	CASSLGRAADTQYF
TRBJ1-1	TRBV4-1	15	CASSRRLGENTEAFF
TRBJ2-1	TRBV5-1	15	CASSLEARGYNEQFF
TRBJ2-5	TRBV29-1	13	CSVEGQRQETQYF
TRBJ2-5	TRBV2	12	CASTPSAETQYF
TRBJ2-7	TRBV7-7	19	CASSLDRGQGVQTLYEQYF
TRBJ2-4	TRBV7-2	14	CASSLAVTENIQYF
TRBJ2-7	TRBV12-3/TRBV12-4	16	CASSLGAGTGDHEQYF
TRBJ2-7	TRBV29-1	14	CSVDVVGQDYEQYF
TRBJ1-6	TRBV27	15	CASSSGQGGNSPLHF
TRBJ2-5	TRBV20-1	14	CSAPPPMYQETQYF